The 3 T cell receptor beta chains given below trace back to one sample, sequenced in a study of T-cell memory formation after mild COVID-19. TCRdb fed the 5' RACE reads into MiXCR, producing one record per CDR3 protein. The data show roughly 300,000 distinct CDR3 sequences, about 16% seen once. Material: PBMCs or a T cell subset sorted from them (not recorded which). These receptors originate from a man younger than 30 who had mild COVID-19 (a few samples of this study predate the infection). Cell type and time point are not known.

In this sample, this clonotype turned up many times. The chain uses TRBV5-1 and TRBJ2-2; a possible D gene is TRBD2 (6 bases). Per the germline V gene, CDR1 is SGHRS and CDR2 is YFSETQ. The CDR3 totals 15 residues. V was pared by 5 bases and J by 3 bases, with 14 bases between. The CDR3 DNA sequence: TGCGCCAGCAGGCGGGGCGAAGTGGACACCGGGGAGCTGTTTTTT. It specifies CASRRGEVDTGELFF.

This clonotype was seen only a few times. This chain connects TRBV20-1 to TRBJ2-5; the D is unclear. Germline V lookup: CDR1 DFQATT, CDR2 SNEGSKA (reference sequence). The CDR3 extends over 13 amino acids. V was cut by 3 bases and J by 4 bases, with 12 bases left in between. The CDR3 reads CSASSLGPETQYF. The CDR3 DNA reads TGCAGTGCTAGTTCTCTAGGTCCAGAGACCCAGTACTTC.

This clonotype has a count of ten or more. The genes are TRBV24-1 and TRBJ2-6; weak D call: TRBD2 (6 bases). CDR3 size: 17 residues. Trimming took 5 bases from V and 1 from J, leaving 14 bases between them. Germline assignment: CDR1 KGHDR and CDR2 SFDVKD. As DNA, the CDR3 is TGTGCCACCAGTGCTGCCCCTGGGGGGTCTGGGGCCAACGTCCTGACTTTC. Its translation: CATSAAPGGSGANVLTF.